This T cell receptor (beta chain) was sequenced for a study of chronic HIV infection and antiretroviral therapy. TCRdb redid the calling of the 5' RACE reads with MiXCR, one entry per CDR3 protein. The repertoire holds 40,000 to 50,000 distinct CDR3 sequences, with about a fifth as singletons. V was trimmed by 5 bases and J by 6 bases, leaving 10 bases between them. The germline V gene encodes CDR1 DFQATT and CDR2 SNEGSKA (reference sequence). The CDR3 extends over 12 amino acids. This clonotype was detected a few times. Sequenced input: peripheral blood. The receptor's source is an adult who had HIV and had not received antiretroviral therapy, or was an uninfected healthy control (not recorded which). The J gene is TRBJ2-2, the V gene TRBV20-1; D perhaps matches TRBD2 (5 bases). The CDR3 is CSARRGPGELFF. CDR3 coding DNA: TGCAGTGCTCGTCGGGGTCCCGGGGAGCTGTTTTTT.